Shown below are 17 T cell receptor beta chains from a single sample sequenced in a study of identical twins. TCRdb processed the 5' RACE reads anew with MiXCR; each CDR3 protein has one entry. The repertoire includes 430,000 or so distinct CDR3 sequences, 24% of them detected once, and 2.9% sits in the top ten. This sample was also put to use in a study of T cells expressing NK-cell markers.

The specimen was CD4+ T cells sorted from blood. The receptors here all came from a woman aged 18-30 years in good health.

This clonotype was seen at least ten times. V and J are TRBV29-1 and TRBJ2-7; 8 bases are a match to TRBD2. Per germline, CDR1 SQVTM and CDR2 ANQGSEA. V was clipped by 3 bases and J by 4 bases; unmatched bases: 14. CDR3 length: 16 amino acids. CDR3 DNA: TGCAGCGTTGAGATACCAGCGGGAGTGGTAGATTACGAGCAGTACTTC. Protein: CSVEIPAGVVDYEQYF.

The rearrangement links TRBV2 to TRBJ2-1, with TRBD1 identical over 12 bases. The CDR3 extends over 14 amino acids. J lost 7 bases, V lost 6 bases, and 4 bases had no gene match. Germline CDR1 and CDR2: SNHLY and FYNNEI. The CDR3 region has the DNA TGTGCCAGCAGCGGGGACAGGGGGCTGAATGAGCAGTTCTTC. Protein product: CASSGDRGLNEQFF.

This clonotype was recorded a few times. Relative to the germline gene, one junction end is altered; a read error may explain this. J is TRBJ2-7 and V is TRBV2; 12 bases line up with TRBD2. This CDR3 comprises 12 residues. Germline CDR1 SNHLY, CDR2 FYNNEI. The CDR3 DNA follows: TGCGCTACTAGCGGGGGGAGCTACGAGCAGTACTTC. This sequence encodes CATSGGSYEQYF.

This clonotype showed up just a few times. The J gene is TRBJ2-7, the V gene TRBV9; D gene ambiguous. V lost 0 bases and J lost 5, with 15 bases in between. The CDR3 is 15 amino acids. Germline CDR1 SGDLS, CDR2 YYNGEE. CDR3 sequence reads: CASSVGVSARHEQYF. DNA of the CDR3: TGTGCCAGCAGCGTAGGGGTTTCGGCGCGGCACGAGCAGTACTTC.

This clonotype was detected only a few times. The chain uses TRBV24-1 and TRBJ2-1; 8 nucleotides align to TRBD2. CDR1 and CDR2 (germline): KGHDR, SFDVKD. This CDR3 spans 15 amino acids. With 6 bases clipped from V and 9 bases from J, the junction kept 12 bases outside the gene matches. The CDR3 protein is CATSTSAGALSEQFF. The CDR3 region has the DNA TGTGCCACCAGTACCTCAGCGGGGGCCTTATCTGAGCAGTTCTTC.

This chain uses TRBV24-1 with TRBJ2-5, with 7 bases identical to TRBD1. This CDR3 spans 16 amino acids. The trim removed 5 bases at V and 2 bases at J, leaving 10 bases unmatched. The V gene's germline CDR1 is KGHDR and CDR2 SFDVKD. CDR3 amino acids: CATSGGKGGRQETQYF. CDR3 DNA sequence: TGTGCCACCAGTGGAGGAAAAGGGGGCCGTCAAGAGACCCAGTACTTC.

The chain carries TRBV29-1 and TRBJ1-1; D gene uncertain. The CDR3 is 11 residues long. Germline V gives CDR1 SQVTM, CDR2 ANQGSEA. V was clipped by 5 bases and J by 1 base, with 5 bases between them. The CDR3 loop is CSVRRNTEAFF. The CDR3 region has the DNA TGCAGCGTTAGACGGAACACTGAAGCTTTCTTT.

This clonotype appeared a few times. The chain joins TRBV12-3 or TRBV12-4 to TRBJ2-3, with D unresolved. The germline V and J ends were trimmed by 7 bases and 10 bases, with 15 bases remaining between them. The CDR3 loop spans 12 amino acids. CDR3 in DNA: TGTGCCAGCACCAGAGGAAGAAAGGCGCAGTATTTT. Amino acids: CASTRGRKAQYF.

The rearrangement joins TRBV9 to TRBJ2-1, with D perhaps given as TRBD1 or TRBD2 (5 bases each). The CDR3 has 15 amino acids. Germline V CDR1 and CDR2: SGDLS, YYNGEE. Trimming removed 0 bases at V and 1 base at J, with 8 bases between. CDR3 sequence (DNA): TGTGCCAGCAGCGTAGTGGGGGATTCCTACAATGAGCAGTTCTTC. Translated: CASSVVGDSYNEQFF.

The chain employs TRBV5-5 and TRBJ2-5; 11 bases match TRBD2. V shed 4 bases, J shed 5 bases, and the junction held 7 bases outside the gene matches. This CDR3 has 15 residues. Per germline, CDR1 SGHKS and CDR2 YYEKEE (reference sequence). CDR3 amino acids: CASSGVAGGRETQYF. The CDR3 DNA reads TGTGCCAGCAGCGGGGTAGCGGGAGGGCGGGAGACCCAGTACTTC.

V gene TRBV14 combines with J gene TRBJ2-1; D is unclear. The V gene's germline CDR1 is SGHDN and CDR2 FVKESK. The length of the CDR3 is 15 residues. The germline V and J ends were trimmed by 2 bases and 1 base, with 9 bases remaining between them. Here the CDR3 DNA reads TGTGCCAGCAGCCAAAATGCCGGGTCCTACAATGAGCAGTTCTTC. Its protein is CASSQNAGSYNEQFF.

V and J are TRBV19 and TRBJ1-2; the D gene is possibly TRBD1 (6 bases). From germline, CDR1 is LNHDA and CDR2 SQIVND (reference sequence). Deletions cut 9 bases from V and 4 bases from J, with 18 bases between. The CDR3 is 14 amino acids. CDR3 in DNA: TGTGCCAGCAGGGGAGGGGACGGAGTCTATGGCTACACCTTC. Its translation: CASRGGDGVYGYTF.

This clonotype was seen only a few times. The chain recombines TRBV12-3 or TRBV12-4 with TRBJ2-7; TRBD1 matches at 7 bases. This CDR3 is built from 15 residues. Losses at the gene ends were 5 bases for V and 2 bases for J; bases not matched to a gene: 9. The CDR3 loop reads CASSTLGTATYEQYF. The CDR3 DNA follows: TGTGCCAGCAGTACCCTCGGGACAGCTACCTACGAGCAGTACTTC.

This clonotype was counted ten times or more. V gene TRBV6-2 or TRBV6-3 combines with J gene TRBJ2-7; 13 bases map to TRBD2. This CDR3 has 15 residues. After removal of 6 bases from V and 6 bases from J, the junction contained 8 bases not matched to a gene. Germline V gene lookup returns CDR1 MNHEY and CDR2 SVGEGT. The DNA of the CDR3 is TGTGCCAGCAGCCTTGGGACTAGCGGGAACCGCGAGCAGTACTTC. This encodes CASSLGTSGNREQYF.

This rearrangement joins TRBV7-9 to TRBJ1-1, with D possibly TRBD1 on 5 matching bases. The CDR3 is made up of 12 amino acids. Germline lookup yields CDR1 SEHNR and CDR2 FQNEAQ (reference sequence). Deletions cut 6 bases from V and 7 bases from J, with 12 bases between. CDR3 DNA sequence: TGTGCCAGCAGTCACGAGCAGGGTGAAGCTTTCTTT. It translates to CASSHEQGEAFF.

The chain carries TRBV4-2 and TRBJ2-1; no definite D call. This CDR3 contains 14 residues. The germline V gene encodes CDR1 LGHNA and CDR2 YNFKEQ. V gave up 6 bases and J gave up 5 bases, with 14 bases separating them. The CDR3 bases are TGTGCCAGCAGACCTAGAATTACGGACAATGAGCAGTTCTTC. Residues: CASRPRITDNEQFF.

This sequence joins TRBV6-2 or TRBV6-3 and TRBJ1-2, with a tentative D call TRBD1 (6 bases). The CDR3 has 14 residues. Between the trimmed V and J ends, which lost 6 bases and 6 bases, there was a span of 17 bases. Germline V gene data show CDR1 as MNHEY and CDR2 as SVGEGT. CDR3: CASSSPARQDGYTF. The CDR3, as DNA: TGTGCCAGCAGCTCTCCCGCCAGACAGGATGGCTACACCTTC.